A selection of T cell receptor beta chains follows, all from one sample in a study of long-term antiretroviral therapy in people with HIV. Some clones are missing from TCRdb's copy, which holds only in-frame ones; the method was immunoSEQ multiplex PCR. This sample yields some 33,000 clones, of which approximately 96% are seen a single time; around 2% belongs to the top ten. The sample in question was unsorted PBMCs, obtained roughly 6.4 years after starting antiretroviral therapy. These receptors originate from a man aged 25 to 40 with HIV. Both conserved end residues are part of each CDR3. A D gene is named only where the DNA matches it firmly. The listing skips clone size in some rows; elsewhere it reads once, few, many or a size class.

V gene	J gene	clone size	D gene	CDR3 DNA	CDR3 protein
TRBV6-6	TRBJ2-7	-	-	TGTGCCAGCAGTTATAGGGCAGGGAAATCCGAGCAGTACTTC	CASSYRAGKSEQYF
TRBV9	TRBJ1-1	-	-	TGTGCCAGCAGCGTCTTCTACCAGAACACTGAAGCTTTCTTT	CASSVFYQNTEAFF
TRBV6-6	TRBJ2-7	-	-	TGTGCCAGCAGGCAAGGGGGAAGCTCCTACGAGCAGTACTTC	CASRQGGSSYEQYF
TRBV30	TRBJ2-5	-	-	TGTGCCTGGAGTGTAAAGGGTGTTGGGGAGACCCAGTACTTC	CAWSVKGVGETQYF
TRBV19	TRBJ1-4	-	TRBD1	TGTGCCAGTAGTGGACAGGGAACAGCCAATGAAAAACTGTTTTTT	CASSGQGTANEKLFF
TRBV10-3	TRBJ2-5	-	-	TGTGCCATCAGTGAGTCGTGGGGTCAAGAGACCCAGTACTTC	CAISESWGQETQYF
TRBV7-9	TRBJ2-1	-	-	TGTGCCAGCAGTTTCAGGGGAATCTCCTACAATGAGCAGTTCTTC	CASSFRGISYNEQFF
TRBV4-2	TRBJ1-6	-	-	TGTGCCAGCAGCCAAGTTTCTTCAGGGGTTCCCCTCCACTTT	CASSQVSSGVPLHF
TRBV5-4	TRBJ1-1	-	-	TGTGCCAGCAGCTACACATGGCGGGAGCTGAACACTGAAGCTTTCTTT	CASSYTWRELNTEAFF
TRBV7-6	TRBJ2-3	-	TRBD2	TGTGCCAGCAGCTATAAAGCGGGGGCGGGCACAGATACGCAGTATTTT	CASSYKAGAGTDTQYF
TRBV19	TRBJ2-2	-	-	TGTGCCACCCGGTCCGGGGAGCTGTTTTTT	CATRSGELFF
TRBV19	TRBJ1-2	-	TRBD1	TGTGCCAGTACCCTCACAGGGGTCGGCTACACCTTC	CASTLTGVGYTF
TRBV5-5	TRBJ1-2	once	-	TGTGCCAGCAGCCCCACCGCAGACTTTAGCTATGGCTACACCTTC	CASSPTADFSYGYTF
TRBV19	TRBJ2-7	-	TRBD1	TGTGCCAGTAGTATACTGGGGACAGATTACGAGCAGTACTTC	CASSILGTDYEQYF
TRBV6-1	TRBJ2-3	-	TRBD1	TGTGCCAGCAGTCATGGACAGGGGGCGCAGTATTTT	CASSHGQGAQYF
TRBV2	TRBJ1-1	-	-	TGTGCCAGCAGTGAAGCGCCCCCCGCATTACCCCTAAATCGGAACACTGAAGCTTTCTTT	CASSEAPPALPLNRNTEAFF
TRBV7-9	TRBJ2-7	few	-	TGTGCCAGCAGCTCGAGTACAGAGTACGAGCAGTACTTC	CASSSSTEYEQYF
TRBV19	TRBJ1-5	-	-	TGTGCCAGTAGTCCCCGGGGGGGCTCGATGGGCAATCAGCCCCAGCATTTT	CASSPRGGSMGNQPQHF
TRBV12-5	TRBJ1-1	-	-	TGTGCTAGTGGCCCCAGCGGTTGGACTGAAGCTTTCTTT	CASGPSGWTEAFF
TRBV2	TRBJ1-2	once	-	TGTGCCAGCTCAGGGTTACTCTATGGCTACACCTTC	CASSGLLYGYTF
TRBV7-3	TRBJ2-1	-	-	TGTGCCAGCAGTTTTTTGGGCGCTGAGCAGTTCTTC	CASSFLGAEQFF
TRBV7-2	TRBJ1-2	-	-	TGTGCCAGCAGCTTAGTTGTAACGGGGGACTATGGCTACACCTTC	CASSLVVTGDYGYTF
TRBV5-6	TRBJ2-7	-	-	TGTGCCAGCAGCTTTTTAACGGACGGGACCTACGAGCAGTACTTC	CASSFLTDGTYEQYF
TRBV6-1	TRBJ2-1	-	-	TGTGCCAGCAGCCTTGGGGGGGGCCGATATCATGAGCAGTTCTTC	CASSLGGGRYHEQFF
TRBV7-6	TRBJ2-1	-	TRBD2	TGTGCCAGCAGCGCACCGGGGGGGGACAATGAGCAGTTCTTC	CASSAPGGDNEQFF
TRBV4-1	TRBJ1-1	-	-	TGCGCCAGCAGCTACCAGAACACTGAAGCTTTCTTT	CASSYQNTEAFF
TRBV7-2	TRBJ1-5	-	-	TGTGCCAGCAGCTTAGAGCCGGATAATCAGCCCCAGCATTTT	CASSLEPDNQPQHF
TRBV10-2	TRBJ1-2	-	-	TGCGCCAGCAGTGAGTTGAGGACCGAGGTCAGGGGCTACACCTTC	CASSELRTEVRGYTF
TRBV27	TRBJ2-1	-	-	TGTGCCAGCAGTCTGGGGGTAGGAGCGTACAATGAGCAGTTCTTC	CASSLGVGAYNEQFF
TRBV6-4	TRBJ2-7	once	-	TGTGCCAGCAGTAGGTGGTCTCTACTCTGCGAGCAGTACTTC	CASSRWSLLCEQYF
TRBV29-1	TRBJ2-7	-	TRBD2	TGCAGCGTGCAGACAGAGACTAGCCCGACCTACGAGCAGTACTTC	CSVQTETSPTYEQYF
TRBV30	TRBJ1-3	-	-	TGTGCCTGGAGTGCTGGAAACACCATATATTTT	CAWSAGNTIYF
TRBV6-5	TRBJ2-6	-	-	TGTGCCAGCAGTTACTCCGGAAACCCTGGGGCCAACGTCCTGACTTTC	CASSYSGNPGANVLTF
TRBV18	TRBJ1-2	-	-	TGTGCCAGCTCACCAGACCTCGGATACTATGGCTACACCTTC	CASSPDLGYYGYTF
TRBV7-2	TRBJ2-7	-	TRBD2	TGTGCCAGCATCGATCCCGGGGCCCTAGCGGGCGAGCAGTACTTC	CASIDPGALAGEQYF